The 21 T cell receptor beta chains given below trace back to one sample, sequenced in a study of control samples from healthy donors and cancer patients. Repertoires were generated with immunoSEQ multiplex PCR, while TCRdb's copy carries only in-frame clones and drops some. The table lists about 160,000 clones, over 85% of them singletons. Sequenced: blood. Source of these receptors: a woman in her sixties in good health.

The gene calls are TRBV5-6 and TRBJ2-7; D unclear. In germline, CDR1 is SGHDT, CDR2 YYEEEE. Trimming took 3 bases from V and 3 from J, leaving 10 bases between them. The CDR3 extends over 13 amino acids. For the CDR3, the DNA is TGTGCCAGCAGCTCCCGGAGCCACTACGAGCAGTACTTC. Translation gives CASSSRSHYEQYF.

This chain joins TRBV7-9 and TRBJ2-3, with 8 bases lining up with TRBD2. Losses at the gene ends were 6 bases for V and 3 bases for J; bases not matched to a gene: 14. The CDR3 loop spans 17 amino acids. Germline CDR1 reads SEHNR; CDR2 reads FQNEAQ (reference sequence). This CDR3 reads CASRPSRRGAETDTQYF. The CDR3 nucleotides read TGTGCCAGCAGACCCTCTAGGCGGGGGGCCGAGACAGATACGCAGTATTTT.

The chain combines TRBV6-5 with TRBJ1-1; 8 bases are shared with TRBD1. Germline CDR1 and CDR2: MNHEY and SVGAGI. The CDR3 spans 14 residues. J gave up 2 bases and V 6 bases, and 5 bases lay outside the gene matches. The CDR3 DNA is TGTGCCAGCAGGGTAGACAGGGGAAACACTGAAGCTTTCTTT. It translates to CASRVDRGNTEAFF.

The chain carries TRBV28 and TRBJ1-2; the D gene is possibly TRBD1 (5 bases). This CDR3 spans 12 amino acids. V dropped 2 bases and J dropped 7 bases, with 8 bases sitting between them. Germline V gives CDR1 MDHEN, CDR2 SYDVKM. The CDR3 coding sequence is TGTGCCAGCAGTTTACAGGGCCCTGGCTACACCTTC. It codes for CASSLQGPGYTF.

The CDR3 is CASRPRGGTGELFF. The DNA of the CDR3 is TGTGCCAGCAGGCCCCGAGGAGGGACCGGGGAGCTGTTTTTT. V and J are TRBV2 and TRBJ2-2; perhaps TRBD2 as D (6 bases). V was trimmed by 6 bases and J by 5 bases, leaving 13 bases between them. CDR3 length: 14 amino acids. Per germline, CDR1 SNHLY and CDR2 FYNNEI. Full variable domain (outside the CDR3, taken from reference TRBV2 and TRBJ2-2): EPEVTQTPSHQVTQMGQEVILRCVPISNHLYFYWYRQILGQKVEFLVSFYNNEISEKSEIFDDQFSVERPDGSNFTLKIRSTKLEDSAMYFCASRPRGGTGELFFGEGSRLTVL.

The chain carries TRBV7-8 and TRBJ1-1; TRBD1 aligns across 11 bases. The CDR3 consists of 16 residues. Germline CDR1 and CDR2: SGHVS and FQNEAQ. V gave up 4 bases and J gave up 4 bases; unmatched junction bases: 8. The CDR3, as DNA: TGTGCCAGCAGCTACGGGTCCGGGACAGGGGGCACTGAAGCTTTCTTT. Amino acids: CASSYGSGTGGTEAFF. The variable domain in full, completed from reference TRBV7-8 and TRBJ1-1, reads GAGVSQSPRYKVAKRGQDVALRCDPISGHVSLFWYQQALGQGPEFLTYFQNEAQLDKSGLPSDRFFAERPEGSVSTLKIQRTQQEDSAVYLCASSYGSGTGGTEAFFGQGTRLTVV.

J is TRBJ2-2 and V is TRBV3-1 (or the pseudogene TRBV3-2); the match to TRBD2 covers 12 bases. Germline-derived CDR1 and CDR2 are LGHDT and YNNKEL (reference sequence). This CDR3 region has 17 residues. The ends lost 2 bases at V and 2 bases at J; junction bases unmatched: 3. CDR3 amino acids: CASSQTSGGLNTGELFF. DNA of the CDR3: TGTGCCAGCAGCCAAACTAGCGGGGGGCTAAACACCGGGGAGCTGTTTTTT.

The CDR3, as DNA: TGTGCCAGCAGTTACATTCAGGATAACTATGGCTACACCTTC. Translation: CASSYIQDNYGYTF. The chain joins TRBV6-6 to TRBJ1-2; D not resolved. CDR1 is MNHNY and CDR2 is SVGAGI in the germline V gene (reference sequence). Trimming pared 2 bases from V and 1 base from J, leaving 8 bases between. The CDR3 consists of 14 residues.

The chain joins TRBV6-5 to TRBJ1-1; 11 bases fit TRBD1. CDR1 and CDR2 (germline): MNHEY, SVGAGI. Trimming took 5 bases from V and 4 from J; bases not matched to a gene: 6. CDR3 length: 15 amino acids. The CDR3 bases are TGTGCCAGCAGTCCCGGACAGGGGGCTGGCACTGAAGCTTTCTTT. Translating gives CASSPGQGAGTEAFF.

The rearrangement links TRBV19 to TRBJ1-2, with D perhaps matching TRBD1 (5 bases). V lost 3 bases, J lost 8 bases, and 19 bases lay in between. Germline V gene lookup returns CDR1 LNHDA and CDR2 SQIVND (reference sequence). The CDR3 extends over 15 amino acids. In DNA form, the CDR3 reads TGTGCCAGTAGTATTCCAGGGCGGGCGGGGAACGGCTACACCTTC. Translated: CASSIPGRAGNGYTF.

The rearrangement joins TRBV7-2 to TRBJ1-5; perhaps TRBD1 as D (6 bases). Trimming cost V 0 bases and J 7 bases, with 16 bases left between them. CDR1 and CDR2 from the germline V gene are SGHTA and FQGNSA. CDR3 length: 16 residues. The CDR3 is CASSLAGYRVGQPQHF. The CDR3 DNA follows: TGTGCCAGCAGCTTAGCTGGGTACAGGGTCGGCCAGCCCCAGCATTTT.

The CDR3 DNA follows: TGCGCCAGCAGCGAACTGACTAGCGGGGTTCAAGAGACCCAGTACTTC. As protein: CASSELTSGVQETQYF. The gene calls are TRBV5-1 and TRBJ2-5, with TRBD2 identical over 11 bases. The CDR3 is 16 residues long. After removal of 4 bases from V and 2 bases from J, the junction contained 7 bases not matched to a gene. In germline, CDR1 is SGHRS, CDR2 YFSETQ.

The V call is TRBV6-6, the J call TRBJ1-2; the D gene is possibly TRBD1 (5 bases). Per germline, CDR1 MNHNY and CDR2 SVGAGI (reference sequence). The CDR3 runs 14 residues. The V gene lost 0 bases and the J gene lost 2 bases, with 7 bases spanning the gap. The CDR3 coding sequence is TGTGCCAGCAGTTACTCGGGGGGAAACTATGGCTACACCTTC. Amino acids: CASSYSGGNYGYTF.

This chain joins TRBV2 and TRBJ2-5; D might be TRBD2 (5 bases). Germline V lookup: CDR1 SNHLY, CDR2 FYNNEI. The CDR3 has 16 amino acids. V lost 8 bases and J 5 bases, leaving 24 bases between the germline ends. CDR3 sequence (DNA): TGTGCCAGCGGCGAGGGCCGGGCCCGCGGTAGGGAGACCCAGTACTTC. Encoded protein: CASGEGRARGRETQYF.

The chain joins TRBV6-2 or TRBV6-3 to TRBJ1-5, with D possibly being TRBD1 (6 bases). Germline CDR1 is MNHEY and CDR2 is SVGEGT. The CDR3 spans 17 residues. The V and J ends lost 6 bases and 5 bases respectively, with 23 bases between them. The CDR3 coding sequence is TGTGCCAGCAGCGGAGGACTCCACAGGGCCCCCTATCAGCCCCAGCATTTT. Amino acids: CASSGGLHRAPYQPQHF.

This rearrangement joins TRBV6-6 to TRBJ1-5; 10 positions match TRBD1. The CDR3 has 14 residues. CDR1 is MNHNY and CDR2 is SVGAGI in the germline V gene (reference sequence). With 6 bases clipped from V and 7 bases from J, the junction kept 6 bases outside the gene matches. The chain's CDR3 is CASRTGTGEQPQHF. In DNA form, the CDR3 reads TGTGCCAGCAGGACCGGGACAGGGGAACAGCCCCAGCATTTT.

This sequence joins TRBV19 and TRBJ1-1; the D is unclear. CDR1 is LNHDA, CDR2 SQIVND, per germline (reference sequence). CDR3 length: 12 amino acids. V lost 5 bases, J lost 1 base, and 5 bases lay in between. The CDR3 reads CASSLRNTEAFF. In DNA, the CDR3 is TGTGCCAGTAGTCTCAGGAACACTGAAGCTTTCTTT.

J is TRBJ2-7 and V is TRBV5-1; unclear D gene. The CDR3 spans 13 residues. V shed 0 bases and J shed 6 bases, with 10 bases lying between them. Germline V gene data show CDR1 as SGHRS and CDR2 as YFSETQ. CDR3 nucleotides: TGCGCCAGCAGCTTGGCCGGAGACACCGAGCAGTACTTC. It encodes CASSLAGDTEQYF.

V and J are TRBV3-1 (or the pseudogene TRBV3-2) and TRBJ1-2; D is ambiguous. V lost 7 bases and J 6 bases, leaving 15 bases between the germline ends. The CDR3 spans 13 residues. Germline lookup yields CDR1 LGHDT and CDR2 YNNKEL (reference sequence). CDR3 sequence reads: CASKKVGSHGYTF. The CDR3 region has the DNA TGTGCCAGCAAGAAGGTGGGGAGCCATGGCTACACCTTC.

V usage is TRBV29-1 and J usage is TRBJ2-7, with D perhaps assigned TRBD1 or TRBD2 (5 bases each). The V end was cut by 4 bases, the J end by 2 bases, with 9 bases between. Per the germline V gene, CDR1 is SQVTM and CDR2 is ANQGSEA. The CDR3 extends over 12 amino acids. DNA for the CDR3: TGCAGCGTTGCCCGGGGCCCCTACGAGCAGTACTTC. Amino acids: CSVARGPYEQYF.

This chain links TRBV11-2 with TRBJ2-3; D gene ambiguous. Germline V gives CDR1 SGHAT, CDR2 FQNNGV. V was shortened by 3 bases and J by 2 bases, with 9 bases between the two germline ends. The CDR3 totals 14 residues. CDR3 in DNA: TGTGCCAGCAGCTTCGGCCAGTACACAGATACGCAGTATTTT. The encoded protein is CASSFGQYTDTQYF.